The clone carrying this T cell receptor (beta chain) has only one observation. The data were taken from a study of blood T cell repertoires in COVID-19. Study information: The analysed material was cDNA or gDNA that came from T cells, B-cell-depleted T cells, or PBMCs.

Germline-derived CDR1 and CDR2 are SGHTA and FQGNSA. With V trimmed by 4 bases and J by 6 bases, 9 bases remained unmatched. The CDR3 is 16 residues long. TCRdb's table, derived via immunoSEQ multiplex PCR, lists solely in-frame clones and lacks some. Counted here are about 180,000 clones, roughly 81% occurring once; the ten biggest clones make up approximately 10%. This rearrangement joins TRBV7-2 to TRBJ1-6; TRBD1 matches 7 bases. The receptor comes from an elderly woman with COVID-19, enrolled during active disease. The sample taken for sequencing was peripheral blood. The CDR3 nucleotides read TGTGCCAGCAGCTCTCAGACAGGGATTGTTAATTCACCCCTCCACTTT. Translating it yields CASSSQTGIVNSPLHF.